This record covers a single TCR beta chain. Between the trimmed V and J ends, which lost 0 bases and 10 bases, there was a span of 10 bases. This CDR3 comprises 13 residues. Germline CDR1 reads SGHRS; CDR2 reads YFSETQ. The entry originates in a study of control samples from healthy donors and cancer patients. Sequencing was performed with immunoSEQ multiplex PCR; in TCRdb, only in-frame clones are kept and a portion is missing. Here the sample spans roughly 100,000 clones, about 88% being singletons. Material: blood. This chain links TRBV5-1 with TRBJ2-2; no definite D call. This TCR derives from a woman between 45 and 60 years old in good health. CDR3: CASSLVSDAELFF. The DNA of the CDR3 is TGCGCCAGCAGCTTGGTTAGTGACGCGGAGCTGTTTTTT.